The 22 T cell receptor beta chains presented below share a single source sample, sequenced in a study of shared clonotypes between healthy human individuals. The data were produced by immunoSEQ multiplex PCR, yet TCRdb's version contains in-frame clones alone and is incomplete. The sample lists approximately 2.5 million clones, over 85% occurring once. The sample was naive CD4+ T cells sorted from blood. The subset: CD45RA+ positively selected. The receptors were gathered from a young man in good health.

The V and J genes are TRBV11-2 and TRBJ2-5; D gene unclear. Germline CDR1 reads SGHAT; CDR2 reads FQNNGV. V was shortened by 6 bases and J by 1 base, with 12 bases between the two germline ends. CDR3 size: 14 residues. As DNA, the CDR3 is TGTGCCAGCAGTCCTGGACCATTCCAAGAGACCCAGTACTTC. The encoded protein is CASSPGPFQETQYF.

The J gene is TRBJ1-2, the V gene TRBV7-2, with TRBD1 as a possible D gene (5 bases). In germline, CDR1 is SGHTA, CDR2 FQGNSA. The CDR3 is 14 amino acids. V gave up 4 bases and J gave up 6 bases, with 15 bases separating them. This CDR3 is CASSSYDSLNGYTF. In DNA form, the CDR3 reads TGTGCCAGCAGCTCCTATGACAGCTTGAATGGCTACACCTTC.

CDR3 amino acids: CASKDRGAEAFF. DNA for the CDR3: TGTGCCAGCAAGGACAGGGGGGCTGAAGCTTTCTTT. The chain joins TRBV6-4 to TRBJ1-1; 10 bases are shared with TRBD1. The CDR3 is made up of 12 amino acids. CDR1 MRHNA and CDR2 SNTAGT come from the germline V gene. The V gene end was trimmed by 7 bases and the J gene end by 6 bases; junction bases not matched to a gene: 2.

This clone was detected once. At one end the junction does not follow the germline gene, possibly because of a read error. This chain joins TRBV5-1 and TRBJ1-6; D gene unclear. Per the germline V gene, CDR1 is SGHRS and CDR2 is YFSETQ. The CDR3 is 16 residues long. The CDR3 protein is CAGSLTPISYNSPLHF. The CDR3 DNA follows: TGCGCCGGCAGCTTGACTCCGATCTCCTATAATTCACCCCTCCACTTT. The entire variable domain, with the rest obtained from reference TRBV5-1 and TRBJ1-6, is as follows: KAGVTQTPRYLIKTRGQQVTLSCSPISGHRSVSWYQQTPGQGLQFLFEYFSETQRNKGNFPGRFSGRQFSNSRSEMNVSTLELGDSALYLCAGSLTPISYNSPLHFGNGTRLTVT.

J is TRBJ1-5 and V is TRBV5-6; 8 positions agree with TRBD1. This CDR3 spans 15 amino acids. The germline CDR1 and CDR2 sequences are SGHDT and YYEEEE. V dropped 0 bases and J dropped 7; count of bases not matched to a gene: 6. The chain's CDR3 is CASSLGSTGVQPQHF. The CDR3 nucleotides read TGTGCCAGCAGCTTGGGGTCGACAGGGGTCCAGCCCCAGCATTTT.

The V and J genes are TRBV18 and TRBJ2-1; TRBD2 aligns across 8 bases. Germline CDR1 reads KGHSH; CDR2 reads LQKENI. This CDR3 region has 13 residues. After removal of 2 bases from V and 9 bases from J, the junction contained 3 bases not matched to a gene. CDR3 bases: TGTGCCAGCTCACCAGCGGGGGGAAGTGAGCAGTTCTTC. It yields the protein CASSPAGGSEQFF.

The genes are TRBV5-1 and TRBJ2-1, with no clear D. V dropped 0 bases and J dropped 9 bases, with 10 bases sitting between them. CDR3 length equals 13 residues. Per germline, CDR1 SGHRS and CDR2 YFSETQ. The CDR3 loop reads CASSLEGQREQFF. CDR3 in DNA: TGCGCCAGCAGCTTGGAGGGTCAGCGTGAGCAGTTCTTC. Full variable domain (remainder filled in from reference TRBV5-1 and TRBJ2-1): KAGVTQTPRYLIKTRGQQVTLSCSPISGHRSVSWYQQTPGQGLQFLFEYFSETQRNKGNFPGRFSGRQFSNSRSEMNVSTLELGDSALYLCASSLEGQREQFFGPGTRLTVL.

The chain uses TRBV5-1 and TRBJ1-5, with unresolved D. V was shortened by 0 bases and J by 0 bases, with 10 bases between the two germline ends. This CDR3 has 16 amino acids. Germline CDR1 reads SGHRS; CDR2 reads YFSETQ. The CDR3 reads CASSLGATNSNQPQHF. The CDR3 DNA is TGCGCCAGCAGCTTGGGTGCCACTAATAGCAATCAGCCCCAGCATTTT.

This clone was seen just once. The J gene is TRBJ2-5, the V gene TRBV2, with D possibly matching TRBD2 (5 bases). The CDR3 sequence is 13 residues long. V was trimmed by 7 bases and J by 2 bases, leaving 11 bases between them. Germline CDR1 is SNHLY and CDR2 is FYNNEI. The CDR3: CASTKRGQETQYF. In DNA form, the CDR3 reads TGTGCCAGCACCAAACGGGGACAAGAGACCCAGTACTTC.

The V call is TRBV5-1, the J call TRBJ1-1; D not resolved. V was pared by 6 bases and J by 4 bases, with 13 bases between. The CDR3 covers 13 residues. Germline V gene sequence: CDR1 SGHRS, CDR2 YFSETQ. The CDR3 spells CASTRSDGTEAFF. The CDR3 DNA follows: TGCGCCAGCACAAGATCCGACGGCACTGAAGCTTTCTTT. Variable domain in full (rest from reference TRBV5-1 and TRBJ1-1): KAGVTQTPRYLIKTRGQQVTLSCSPISGHRSVSWYQQTPGQGLQFLFEYFSETQRNKGNFPGRFSGRQFSNSRSEMNVSTLELGDSALYLCASTRSDGTEAFFGQGTRLTVV.

This clone has only one observation. The chain carries TRBV5-1 and TRBJ2-2; no clear D gene. The V end was cut by 7 bases, the J end by 3 bases, with 7 bases between. In germline, CDR1 is SGHRS, CDR2 YFSETQ. This CDR3 contains 12 residues. CDR3 sequence reads: CASGEDTGELFF. The CDR3 bases are TGCGCCAGCGGGGAAGACACCGGGGAGCTGTTTTTT.

This chain links TRBV18 with TRBJ1-1; D uncertain. The CDR3 totals 14 residues. V was cut by 0 bases and J by 0 bases, with 5 bases left in between. The germline V gene has CDR1 KGHSH and CDR2 LQKENI. Here the CDR3 reads CASSPPAVNTEAFF. As DNA, the CDR3 is TGTGCCAGCTCACCACCGGCAGTGAACACTGAAGCTTTCTTT. Looking up the rest from reference TRBV18 and TRBJ1-1 gives the full variable domain: NAGVMQNPRHLVRRRGQEARLRCSPMKGHSHVYWYRQLPEEGLKFMVYLQKENIIDESGMPKERFSAEFPKEGPSILRIQQVVRGDSAAYFCASSPPAVNTEAFFGQGTRLTVV.

For this clone: Other DNA sequences of this sample code for an identical CDR3. The chain joins TRBV19 to TRBJ2-6; 7 nucleotides line up with TRBD1. The CDR3 totals 16 residues. V lost 3 bases to trimming and J lost 2 bases; unmatched junction nucleotides: 4. Per the germline V gene, CDR1 is LNHDA and CDR2 is SQIVND (reference sequence). DNA for the CDR3: TGTGCCAGTAGTATCCAGGGGGTCACTGGGGCCAACGTCCTGACTTTC. Translating gives CASSIQGVTGANVLTF.

The chain joins TRBV28 to TRBJ1-5, with TRBD1 identical over 7 bases. CDR3 size: 15 residues. V dropped 5 bases and J dropped 6; count of bases not matched to a gene: 10. Germline assignment: CDR1 MDHEN and CDR2 SYDVKM. CDR3 sequence: CASSPHGQAGQPQHF. As DNA, the CDR3 is TGTGCCAGCAGTCCTCACGGACAGGCGGGTCAGCCCCAGCATTTT.

Here the CDR3 reads CASSFVWGSGGELFF. The CDR3 DNA is TGTGCCAGCAGCTTCGTCTGGGGCTCGGGCGGGGAGCTGTTTTTT. V usage is TRBV7-2 and J usage is TRBJ2-2, with D possibly TRBD1 on 5 matching bases. The germline V gene encodes CDR1 SGHTA and CDR2 FQGNSA. The CDR3 spans 15 residues. Deletions cut 3 bases from V and 7 bases from J, with 15 bases between. Complete variable domain (other parts from reference TRBV7-2 and TRBJ2-2): GAGVSQSPSNKVTEKGKDVELRCDPISGHTALYWYRQSLGQGLEFLIYFQGNSAPDKSGLPSDRFSAERTGGSVSTLTIQRTQQEDSAVYLCASSFVWGSGGELFFGEGSRLTVL.

The rearrangement joins TRBV7-2 to TRBJ2-1; D assignment may be TRBD1 or TRBD2 (6 bases each). CDR1 and CDR2 from the germline V gene are SGHTA and FQGNSA. The CDR3 sequence is 15 residues long. Trimming took off 5 bases at V and 7 bases at J, with 18 bases between the two ends. The CDR3 here is CASSRKGGSWNEQFF. CDR3 DNA: TGTGCCAGCAGCCGAAAGGGGGGAAGCTGGAATGAGCAGTTCTTC. Full variable domain (rest looked up from reference TRBV7-2 and TRBJ2-1): GAGVSQSPSNKVTEKGKDVELRCDPISGHTALYWYRQSLGQGLEFLIYFQGNSAPDKSGLPSDRFSAERTGGSVSTLTIQRTQQEDSAVYLCASSRKGGSWNEQFFGPGTRLTVL.

The CDR3 region is CASSAELTAEQFF. The CDR3 DNA follows: TGTGCCAGCAGCGCCGAACTAACGGCTGAGCAGTTCTTC. This sequence joins TRBV6-1 and TRBJ2-1; D call uncertain. CDR3 size: 13 residues. V lost 6 bases, J lost 9 bases, and 15 bases lay in between. Germline loops: CDR1 MNHNS, CDR2 SASEGT.

V is TRBV5-4 and J is TRBJ2-7; no reliable D call. CDR3 size: 14 residues. V lost 2 bases and J lost 2, with 11 bases in between. Germline V CDR1 and CDR2: SGHNT, YYREEE (reference sequence). For the CDR3, the DNA is TGTGCCAGCAGCTTCCAGACGGTCCCCTACGAGCAGTACTTC. It is translated as CASSFQTVPYEQYF.

DNA for the CDR3: TGTGCCAGCAGTCAAGTTGCCGCCCAGATTCGTTCCTACGAGCAGTACTTC. It translates to CASSQVAAQIRSYEQYF. The V and J genes are TRBV6-1 and TRBJ2-7; D is uncertain. CDR3 length: 17 amino acids. The germline gives CDR1 MNHNS, CDR2 SASEGT. Trimming took 5 bases from V and 1 from J, leaving 21 bases between them.

The rearrangement joins TRBV5-4 to TRBJ2-1, with TRBD2 as a possible D gene (5 bases). Germline lookup yields CDR1 SGHNT and CDR2 YYREEE (reference sequence). Trimming took 4 bases from V and 9 from J, leaving 11 bases between them. This CDR3 contains 12 residues. As DNA, the CDR3 is TGTGCCAGCAGCCTAATAGCGAGTGAGCAGTTCTTC. This gives the protein CASSLIASEQFF.

V usage is TRBV28 and J usage is TRBJ1-5; D possibly corresponds to TRBD1 (6 bases). This CDR3 is built from 15 residues. CDR1 is MDHEN, CDR2 SYDVKM, per germline. V lost 6 bases to trimming and J lost 2 bases, with 14 bases between them. The CDR3 sequence is CASRPTGRGNQPQHF. Written as DNA, the CDR3 is TGTGCCAGCAGACCCACAGGGCGTGGCAATCAGCCCCAGCATTTT.

The chain uses TRBV5-6 and TRBJ2-5; no definite D call. Germline assignment: CDR1 SGHDT and CDR2 YYEEEE. CDR3 size: 13 residues. Trimming stripped 4 bases from V and 0 bases from J, with 7 bases between. The DNA of the CDR3 is TGTGCCAGCAGCACCGCCCACCAAGAGACCCAGTACTTC. Its translation is CASSTAHQETQYF. Full variable domain (outside the CDR3, taken from reference TRBV5-6 and TRBJ2-5): DAGVTQSPTHLIKTRGQQVTLRCSPKSGHDTVSWYQQALGQGPQFIFQYYEEEERQRGNFPDRFSGHQFPNYSSELNVNALLLGDSALYLCASSTAHQETQYFGPGTRLLVL.